The 15 T cell receptor beta chains in this list originate from one sample, sequenced in a study of molecular identifiers for immune sequencing clone quantification (dated by TCRdb to 2017 to 2018). Receptors were amplified or captured by PCR. The sequencer listed for this sample is Illumina MiSeq. TCRdb itself trimmed the public reads at Q25 with fastp, ran MiXCR and retained productive beta chains. Every distinct CDR3 protein forms one entry, paired with its most common genes and DNA. The sample table lists nearly 20,000 distinct CDR3 sequences, 20% to 25% of them with a count of one. The leading ten clones occupy over 5% of the sample. The sequencing sample was made of naive CD8+ T cells from blood, with Jurkat cell RNA spiked in. The intended sense of this specimen's cell subset or site label: FACS-sorted CD8+CD4-CCR7+CD45RA+ naive T cells. Every receptor here comes from a human donor in good health. Some libraries in this study had Jurkat cell RNA spiked in.

This clonotype was found many times. The chain uses TRBV10-3 and TRBJ2-7; 7 bases fit TRBD1. Germline V lookup: CDR1 ENHRY, CDR2 SYGVKD. CDR3 length: 14 amino acids. The trim removed 5 bases at V and 4 bases at J, leaving 8 bases unmatched. For the CDR3, the DNA is TGTGCCATCAGTCCCGGGACAGATGAATACGAGCAGTACTTC. It codes for CAISPGTDEYEQYF.

Notes on this clonotype: A much larger clone differs from this one at a single base, so this may be a read error. J is TRBJ2-7 and V is TRBV2; D is uncertain. Germline CDR1 and CDR2: SNHLY and FYNNEI. Trimming removed 8 bases at V and 6 bases at J, with 17 bases between. This CDR3 has 13 residues. The CDR3 is CASETFSASEQYF. For the CDR3, the DNA is TGTGCCAGCGAAACCTTCAGTGCGAGCGAGCAGTACTTC.

This clonotype has ten or more counts. The chain uses TRBV10-3 and TRBJ2-7; D might be TRBD1 (6 bases). The V and J ends lost 5 bases and 11 bases respectively, with 28 bases between them. This CDR3 comprises 16 residues. Per the germline V gene, CDR1 is ENHRY and CDR2 is SYGVKD. CDR3 in DNA: TGTGCCATCAGTCCGGCAGGGGTTCGAGGCCGGATTGACGAGTACTTC. It encodes CAISPAGVRGRIDEYF.

This clonotype is medium-sized by share. The chain is built from TRBV7-6 and TRBJ2-7; tentatively, D is TRBD1 (5 bases). Trimming left V 1 base short and J 0 bases short, with 10 bases between. Per the germline V gene, CDR1 is SGHVS and CDR2 is FNYEAQ. This CDR3 spans 15 amino acids. The CDR3 here is CASSLGPGRSYEQYF. In nucleotides, the CDR3 is TGTGCCAGCAGCTTAGGTCCAGGGCGCTCCTACGAGCAGTACTTC.

This clonotype came up a few times. A single base separates this from a much larger clone, so it may be a read error. CDR3 residues: CASSQGSVEVTEAFF. As DNA, the CDR3 is TGCGCCAGCAGCCAAGGCTCAGTAGAGGTTACTGAAGCTTTCTTT. The genes are TRBV4-3 and TRBJ1-1; D gene unclear. CDR3 length: 15 amino acids. Trimming stripped 1 base from V and 5 bases from J, with 14 bases between. The germline V gene has CDR1 LGHNA and CDR2 YSLEER.

About this clonotype: A much larger clone sits a single nucleotide away, making a read error possible. The rearrangement uses TRBV7-3 and TRBJ2-3, with TRBD2 identical over 9 bases. The germline V gene has CDR1 SGHTA and CDR2 FQGTGA. The CDR3 is made up of 14 amino acids. The CDR3 DNA reads TGTGTCAGCAGCTTAGCGGGAGTGGCAGATACGCAGTATTTT. Its translation is CVSSLAGVADTQYF.

This clonotype was found once. A read error may be the cause here, since a much bigger clone is one base away. The chain carries TRBV11-2 and TRBJ2-1, with 8 bases identical to TRBD2. CDR1 SGHAT and CDR2 FQNNGV come from the germline V gene. The ends lost 1 base at V and 7 bases at J; junction bases unmatched: 12. CDR3 length: 17 residues. Written as DNA, the CDR3 is TGTGCCAGCAGCTTAGGGATCGGTAGCGGGGTGTTTAATGAGCAGTTCTTC. Translation: CASSLGIGSGVFNEQFF.

This clonotype was detected many times. The chain has TRBV7-9 and TRBJ2-7, with D hard to call. The CDR3 consists of 15 residues. V lost 2 bases and J 6 bases, leaving 17 bases between the germline ends. CDR1 and CDR2 from the germline V gene are SEHNR and FQNEAQ (reference sequence). The CDR3 DNA is TGTGCCAGCAGCTTATCGCCGGCCCCCAGTGGCGAGCAGTACTTC. This codes for CASSLSPAPSGEQYF. Full variable domain (missing parts from reference TRBV7-9 and TRBJ2-7): DTGVSQNPRHKITKRGQNVTFRCDPISEHNRLYWYRQTLGQGPEFLTYFQNEAQLEKSRLLSDRFSAERPKGSFSTLEIQRTEQGDSAMYLCASSLSPAPSGEQYFGPGTRLTVT.

Note on this clonotype: It may be a read error: a sequence one base away is much more abundant. V gene TRBV29-1 combines with J gene TRBJ2-7, with 13 positions matching TRBD2. V shed 4 bases and J 6 bases; nucleotides not matched to a gene: 18. Germline loops: CDR1 SQVTM, CDR2 ANQGSEA. This CDR3 region has 18 residues. CDR3 nucleotides: TGCAGCGTTGCAACCGGGACTAGCGGGACCGGGGCGTTCTGCGAGCAGTACTTC. Protein product: CSVATGTSGTGAFCEQYF.

With regard to this clonotype: This may stem from a read error, because a much larger clone lies one nucleotide away. The V call is TRBV27, the J call TRBJ2-7; TRBD1 might be the D (6 bases). Germline V CDR1 and CDR2: MNHEY, SMNVEV (reference sequence). CDR3 length: 13 residues. The CDR3 DNA reads as TGTGCCAACAGTTTCCAGGGGCACTACGAGCAGTACTTC. Its translation is CANSFQGHYEQYF.

This clonotype has a handful of counts. The genes are TRBV9 and TRBJ2-6; D may be TRBD1 or TRBD2 (5 bases each). Germline V gene data show CDR1 as SGDLS and CDR2 as YYNGEE. There are 17 residues in the CDR3. V lost 4 bases, J lost 0 bases, and 14 bases lay in between. In nucleotides, the CDR3 is TGTGCCAGCAGCCCAAGGGACGGGGACTCTGGGGCCAACGTCCTGACTTTC. It specifies CASSPRDGDSGANVLTF.

This clonotype occurred many times. The chain carries TRBV27 and TRBJ1-5; no firm D call. The germline gives CDR1 MNHEY, CDR2 SMNVEV (reference sequence). Trimming left V 2 bases short and J 0 bases short, with 5 bases between. The CDR3 consists of 14 residues. DNA of the CDR3: TGTGCCAGCAGTTTAGGGATTAGCAATCAGCCCCAGCATTTT. This gives the protein CASSLGISNQPQHF.

This clonotype showed up many times. J is TRBJ2-1 and V is TRBV28; D perhaps matches TRBD2 (6 bases). The CDR3 sequence is 15 residues long. Germline assignment: CDR1 MDHEN and CDR2 SYDVKM. The ends were cut back, 5 bases at V and 2 bases at J, with 13 bases in the middle. The CDR3 protein is CASSPSSEPYNEQFF. The CDR3 region has the DNA TGTGCCAGCAGTCCCTCTAGCGAGCCCTACAATGAGCAGTTCTTC. Full variable domain (remainder filled in from reference TRBV28 and TRBJ2-1): DVKVTQSSRYLVKRTGEKVFLECVQDMDHENMFWYRQDPGLGLRLIYFSYDVKMKEKGDIPEGYSVSREKKERFSLILESASTNQTSMYLCASSPSSEPYNEQFFGPGTRLTVL.

The chain carries TRBV6-2 or TRBV6-3 and TRBJ2-7; D is ambiguous. The germline CDR1 and CDR2 sequences are MNHEY and SVGEGT. V was shortened by 2 bases and J by 3 bases, with 8 bases between the two germline ends. The CDR3 extends over 13 amino acids. DNA of the CDR3: TGTGCCAGCAGTTACAGTCAGGTCTACGAGCAGTACTTC. Amino acid sequence: CASSYSQVYEQYF.

This clonotype was recorded many times. This chain uses TRBV20-1 with TRBJ2-3; D unresolved. The V end was cut by 1 base, the J end by 2 bases, with 7 bases between. CDR3 length: 13 amino acids. CDR1 DFQATT and CDR2 SNEGSKA come from the germline V gene (reference sequence). The chain's CDR3 is CSARVAFTDTQYF. In DNA form, the CDR3 reads TGCAGTGCTAGAGTTGCTTTCACAGATACGCAGTATTTT.